One sample yielded the 3 T cell receptor beta chains listed below, sequenced in a study of shared clonotypes between healthy human individuals. The table came from immunoSEQ multiplex PCR; TCRdb's copy has only in-frame clones and leaves some out. The sample lists some 1,100,000 clones; 78% were seen once. The sample taken for sequencing was memory CD4+ T cells from PBMCs. Subset meaning: CD45RA-negative fraction. The receptors here all came from a man aged 18 to 35 in good health. Some clones in this sample may be carry-over from other donors' samples.

This clone was found a few times. The chain is built from TRBV10-2 and TRBJ1-5, with D possibly being TRBD1 (5 bases). CDR1 and CDR2 (germline): WSHSY, SAAADI. The ends were cut back, 6 bases at V and 4 bases at J, with 13 bases in the middle. This CDR3 comprises 14 residues. CDR3: CASRGGGNNQPQHF. The DNA for the CDR3 is TGCGCCAGCAGGGGCGGGGGGAATAATCAGCCCCAGCATTTT.

Of note for this clone: Other DNA sequences in this specimen translate into the identical CDR3. This chain joins TRBV20-1 and TRBJ1-2; D gene unclear. The CDR3 has 11 amino acids. V gave up 3 bases and J gave up 4 bases, with 6 bases separating them. Germline CDR1 reads DFQATT; CDR2 reads SNEGSKA (reference sequence). Here the CDR3 DNA reads TGCAGTGCTAGTGGGAGCTATGGCTACACCTTC. Translating gives CSASGSYGYTF.

V usage is TRBV19 and J usage is TRBJ2-1, with TRBD2 matching 11 bases. Germline V lookup: CDR1 LNHDA, CDR2 SQIVND (reference sequence). Losses at the gene ends were 3 bases for V and 6 bases for J; bases not matched to a gene: 16. CDR3 length equals 19 residues. CDR3 sequence: CASSISWTGLAGGGNEQFF. The CDR3 DNA follows: TGTGCCAGTAGTATTAGTTGGACAGGCCTAGCGGGGGGTGGCAATGAGCAGTTCTTC.